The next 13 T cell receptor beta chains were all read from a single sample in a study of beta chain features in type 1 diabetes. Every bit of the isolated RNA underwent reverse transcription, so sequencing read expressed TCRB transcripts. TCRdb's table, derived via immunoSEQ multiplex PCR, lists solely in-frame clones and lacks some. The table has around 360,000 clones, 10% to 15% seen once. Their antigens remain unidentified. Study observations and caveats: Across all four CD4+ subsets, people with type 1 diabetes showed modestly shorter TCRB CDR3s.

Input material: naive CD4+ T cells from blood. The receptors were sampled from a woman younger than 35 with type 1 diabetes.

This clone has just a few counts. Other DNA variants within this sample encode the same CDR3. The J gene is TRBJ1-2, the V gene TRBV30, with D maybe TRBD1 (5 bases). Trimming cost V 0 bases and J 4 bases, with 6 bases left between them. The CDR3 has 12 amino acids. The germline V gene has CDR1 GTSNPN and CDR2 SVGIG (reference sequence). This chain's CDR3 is CAWSVDSYGYTF. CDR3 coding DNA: TGTGCCTGGAGTGTTGACAGCTATGGCTACACCTTC.

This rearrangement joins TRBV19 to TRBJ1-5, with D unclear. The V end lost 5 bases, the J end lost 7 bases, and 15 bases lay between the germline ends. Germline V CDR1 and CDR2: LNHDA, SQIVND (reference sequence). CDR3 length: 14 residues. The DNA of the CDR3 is TGTGCCAGTAGTCTTGGACTTATGGAACAGCCCCAGCATTTT. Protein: CASSLGLMEQPQHF.

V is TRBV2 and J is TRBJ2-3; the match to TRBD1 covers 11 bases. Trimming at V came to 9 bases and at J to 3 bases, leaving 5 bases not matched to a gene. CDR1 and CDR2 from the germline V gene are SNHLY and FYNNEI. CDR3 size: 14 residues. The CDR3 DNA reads TGTGCCAGTGATTGGGACAGGGGGACAGATACGCAGTATTTT. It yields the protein CASDWDRGTDTQYF.

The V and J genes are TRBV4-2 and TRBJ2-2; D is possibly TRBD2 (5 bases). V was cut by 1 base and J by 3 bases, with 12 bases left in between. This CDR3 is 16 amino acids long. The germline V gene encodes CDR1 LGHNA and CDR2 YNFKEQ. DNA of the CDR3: TGTGCCAGCAGCCAAGCAGCTAGCTCACACACCGGGGAGCTGTTTTTT. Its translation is CASSQAASSHTGELFF.

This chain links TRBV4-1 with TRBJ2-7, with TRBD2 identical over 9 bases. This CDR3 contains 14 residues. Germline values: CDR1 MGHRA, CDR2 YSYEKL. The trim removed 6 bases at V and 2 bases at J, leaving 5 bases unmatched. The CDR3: CASSAASGAYEQYF. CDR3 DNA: TGCGCCAGCAGTGCGGCTAGCGGGGCCTACGAGCAGTACTTC.

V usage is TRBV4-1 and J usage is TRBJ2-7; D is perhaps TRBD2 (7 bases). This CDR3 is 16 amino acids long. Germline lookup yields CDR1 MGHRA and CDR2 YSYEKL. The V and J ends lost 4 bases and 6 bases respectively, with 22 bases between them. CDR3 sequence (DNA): TGCGCCAGCAGCCCTTTAGGGGGAGGGGTGTTGGGCGAGCAGTACTTC. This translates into CASSPLGGGVLGEQYF.

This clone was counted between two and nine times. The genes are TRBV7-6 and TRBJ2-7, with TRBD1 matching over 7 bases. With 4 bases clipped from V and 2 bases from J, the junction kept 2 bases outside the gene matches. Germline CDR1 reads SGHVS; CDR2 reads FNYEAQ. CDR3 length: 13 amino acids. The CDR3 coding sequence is TGTGCCAGCAGCTCGGGACAGCCCTACGAGCAGTACTTC. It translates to CASSSGQPYEQYF.

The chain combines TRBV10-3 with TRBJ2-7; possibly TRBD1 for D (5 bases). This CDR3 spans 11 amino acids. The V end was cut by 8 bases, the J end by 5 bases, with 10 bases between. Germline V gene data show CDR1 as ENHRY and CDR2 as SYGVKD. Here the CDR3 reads CAIGRADEQYF. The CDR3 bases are TGTGCCATCGGCAGGGCGGACGAGCAGTACTTC.

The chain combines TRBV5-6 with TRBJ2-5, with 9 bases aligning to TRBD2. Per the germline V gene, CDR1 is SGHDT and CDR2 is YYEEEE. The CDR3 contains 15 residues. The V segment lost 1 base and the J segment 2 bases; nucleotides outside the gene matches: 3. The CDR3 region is CASSLSGGLQETQYF. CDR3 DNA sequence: TGTGCCAGCAGCTTGAGCGGGGGGCTTCAAGAGACCCAGTACTTC.

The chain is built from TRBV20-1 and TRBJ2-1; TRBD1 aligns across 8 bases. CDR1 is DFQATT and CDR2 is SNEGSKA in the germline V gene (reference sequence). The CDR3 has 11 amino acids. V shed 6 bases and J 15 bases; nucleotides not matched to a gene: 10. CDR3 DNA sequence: TGCAGTGCCCTGGACAGGGAGAGGGGGTTCTTC. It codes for CSALDRERGFF.

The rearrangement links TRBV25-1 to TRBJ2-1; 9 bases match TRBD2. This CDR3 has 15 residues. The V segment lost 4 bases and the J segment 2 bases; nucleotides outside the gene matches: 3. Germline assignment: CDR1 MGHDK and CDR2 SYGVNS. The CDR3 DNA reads TGTGCCAGCAGTGTTAGCGGGAGAGCCTACAATGAGCAGTTCTTC. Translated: CASSVSGRAYNEQFF. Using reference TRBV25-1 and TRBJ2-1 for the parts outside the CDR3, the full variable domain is EADIYQTPRYLVIGTGKKITLECSQTMGHDKMYWYQQDPGMELHLIHYSYGVNSTEKGDLSSESTVSRIRTEHFPLTLESARPSHTSQYLCASSVSGRAYNEQFFGPGTRLTVL.

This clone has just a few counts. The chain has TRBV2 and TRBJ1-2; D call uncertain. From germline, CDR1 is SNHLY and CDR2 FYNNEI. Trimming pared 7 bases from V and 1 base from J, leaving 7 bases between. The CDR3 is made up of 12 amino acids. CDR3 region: CASIADNYGYTF. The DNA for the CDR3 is TGTGCCAGCATTGCAGATAACTATGGCTACACCTTC. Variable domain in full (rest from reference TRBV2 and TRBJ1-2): EPEVTQTPSHQVTQMGQEVILRCVPISNHLYFYWYRQILGQKVEFLVSFYNNEISEKSEIFDDQFSVERPDGSNFTLKIRSTKLEDSAMYFCASIADNYGYTFGSGTRLTVV.

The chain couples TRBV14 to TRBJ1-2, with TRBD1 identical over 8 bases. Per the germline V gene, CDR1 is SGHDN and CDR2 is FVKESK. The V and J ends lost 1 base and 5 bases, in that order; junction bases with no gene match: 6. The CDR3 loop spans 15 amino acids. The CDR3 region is CASSQARGTGYGYTF. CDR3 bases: TGTGCCAGCAGCCAAGCCCGGGGGACAGGATATGGCTACACCTTC. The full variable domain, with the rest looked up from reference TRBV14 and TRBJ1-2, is EAGVTQFPSHSVIEKGQTVTLRCDPISGHDNLYWYRRVMGKEIKFLLHFVKESKQDESGMPNNRFLAERTGGTYSTLKVQPAELEDSGVYFCASSQARGTGYGYTFGSGTRLTVV.